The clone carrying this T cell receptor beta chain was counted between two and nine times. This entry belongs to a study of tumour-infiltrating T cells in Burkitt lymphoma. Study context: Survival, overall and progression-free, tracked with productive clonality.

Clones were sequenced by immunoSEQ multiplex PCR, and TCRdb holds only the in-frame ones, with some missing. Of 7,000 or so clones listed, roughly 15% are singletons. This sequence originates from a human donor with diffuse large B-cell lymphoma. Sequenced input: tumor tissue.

The CDR3 sequence is CASSLAGGDQPQHF. The CDR3 DNA follows: TGCGCCAGCAGCTTGGCCGGGGGAGATCAGCCCCAGCATTTT. This chain uses TRBV5-1 with TRBJ1-5; TRBD1 might be the D (5 bases). Trimming stripped 0 bases from V and 5 bases from J, with 9 bases between. This CDR3 comprises 14 residues. Germline V gene lookup returns CDR1 SGHRS and CDR2 YFSETQ.